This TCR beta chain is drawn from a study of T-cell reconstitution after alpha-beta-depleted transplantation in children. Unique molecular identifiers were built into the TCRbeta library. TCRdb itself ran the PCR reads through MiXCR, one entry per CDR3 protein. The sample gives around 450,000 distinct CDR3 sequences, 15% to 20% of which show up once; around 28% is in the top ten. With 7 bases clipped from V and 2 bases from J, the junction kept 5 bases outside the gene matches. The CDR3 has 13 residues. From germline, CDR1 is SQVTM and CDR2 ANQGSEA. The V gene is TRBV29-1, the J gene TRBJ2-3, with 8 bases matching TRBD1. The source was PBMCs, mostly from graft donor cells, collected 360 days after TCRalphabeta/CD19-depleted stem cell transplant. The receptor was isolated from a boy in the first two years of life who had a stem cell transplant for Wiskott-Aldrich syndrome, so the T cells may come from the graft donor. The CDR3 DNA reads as TGCAGCGCTCGGACAGGGTTCACAGATACGCAGTATTTT. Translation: CSARTGFTDTQYF.